This passage covers 21 T cell receptor beta chains from one sample sequenced in a study of T cell responses to AZD1222 COVID-19 vaccine. TCRdb's copy holds only in-frame clones and misses some; the assay was immunoSEQ multiplex PCR. This table holds under 200,000 clones, approximately 90% found once. The starting material was peripheral blood, obtained on day 0 of AZD1222 vaccination. These receptors were collected from an adult in good health.

The chain is built from TRBV11-1 and TRBJ1-5; 8 nucleotides align to TRBD1. Trimming removed 5 bases from V and 6 bases from J; junction bases left unmatched: 6. The CDR3 sequence is 14 residues long. Germline CDR1 SGHAT, CDR2 FQDESV (reference sequence). The CDR3 sequence: CASSADRGGQPQHF. The CDR3 nucleotides read TGTGCCAGCAGCGCAGACAGGGGCGGTCAGCCCCAGCATTTT.

V usage is TRBV29-1 and J usage is TRBJ1-2; TRBD1 might be the D (5 bases). Germline assignment: CDR1 SQVTM and CDR2 ANQGSEA. The CDR3 spans 10 residues. Trimming shortened V by 4 bases and J by 8 bases, and 8 bases separated the two germline ends. The CDR3 DNA follows: TGCAGCGTTGGGGGGAGCGGCTACACCTTC. It encodes CSVGGSGYTF. Combining the CDR3 with reference TRBV29-1 and TRBJ1-2 gives the whole variable domain SAVISQKPSRDICQRGTSLTIQCQVDSQVTMMFWYRQQPGQSLTLIATANQGSEATYESGFVIDKFPISRPNLTFSTLTVSNMSPEDSSIYLCSVGGSGYTFGSGTRLTVV.

Details on this clone: The junction does not match germline at one end; this may be a read error. The V and J genes are TRBV19 and TRBJ2-5, with no clear D. Germline loops: CDR1 LNHDA, CDR2 SQIVND (reference sequence). This CDR3 is 14 amino acids long. CDR3 in amino acids: CTSSIEDRGGTQYF. The CDR3 DNA follows: TGTACCAGTAGTATAGAGGACCGAGGTGGGACCCAGTACTTC.

The rearrangement uses TRBV12-3 or TRBV12-4 and TRBJ1-1; weak D call: TRBD1 (5 bases). Trimming took off 0 bases at V and 10 bases at J, with 9 bases between the two ends. The CDR3 is 12 amino acids. The CDR3 DNA reads TGTGCCAGCAGTTTAGCCCGACAGACAGCTTTCTTT. Translated: CASSLARQTAFF.

This sequence joins TRBV5-1 and TRBJ2-7, with 7 bases matching TRBD1. The V gene end was trimmed by 1 base and the J gene end by 3 bases; junction bases not matched to a gene: 4. Germline V lookup: CDR1 SGHRS, CDR2 YFSETQ. The CDR3 has 14 amino acids. The CDR3 coding sequence is TGCGCCAGCAGCTTGAAGGGGGCCGACTACGAGCAGTACTTC. Its protein is CASSLKGADYEQYF.

This chain joins TRBV19 and TRBJ2-5; TRBD1 matches at 9 bases. Germline V gene data show CDR1 as LNHDA and CDR2 as SQIVND (reference sequence). The J segment lost 5 bases and the V segment lost 10 bases, leaving 11 bases of the junction unmatched. This CDR3 has 14 residues. The DNA of the CDR3 is TGTGCCACCCGTGGACAGGGGATCCGGGAGACCCAGTACTTC. Protein: CATRGQGIRETQYF. The whole variable domain, remainder taken from reference TRBV19 and TRBJ2-5, is DGGITQSPKYLFRKEGQNVTLSCEQNLNHDAMYWYRQDPGQGLRLIYYSQIVNDFQKGDIAEGYSVSREKKESFPLTVTSAQKNPTAFYLCATRGQGIRETQYFGPGTRLLVL.

This rearrangement joins TRBV7-3 to TRBJ1-5; D not resolved. Germline V gene lookup returns CDR1 SGHTA and CDR2 FQGTGA. This CDR3 has 13 residues. Deletions cut 4 bases from V and 3 bases from J, with 7 bases between. The CDR3 DNA reads as TGTGCCAGCAGCTCCGGGATCAATCAGCCCCAGCATTTT. It specifies CASSSGINQPQHF.

The chain joins TRBV27 to TRBJ2-3, with D maybe TRBD1 (5 bases). Germline lookup yields CDR1 MNHEY and CDR2 SMNVEV (reference sequence). Deletions cut 6 bases from V and 3 bases from J, with 13 bases between. The CDR3 extends over 14 amino acids. The CDR3 DNA follows: TGTGCCAGCAGGTCAGGGTTGAGGACAGATACGCAGTATTTT. Protein: CASRSGLRTDTQYF.

The chain combines TRBV6-6 with TRBJ1-3; possibly TRBD1 for D (6 bases). The CDR3 extends over 15 amino acids. The germline V gene has CDR1 MNHNY and CDR2 SVGAGI (reference sequence). Trimming took 2 bases from V and 4 from J, leaving 12 bases between them. The DNA of the CDR3 is TGTGCCAGCAGTTACCCCACAGGGTCAGGAAACACCATATATTTT. Translation: CASSYPTGSGNTIYF.

The J gene is TRBJ2-1, the V gene TRBV27; D is ambiguous. Germline CDR1 reads MNHEY; CDR2 reads SMNVEV (reference sequence). CDR3 length: 15 residues. Trimming left V 3 bases short and J 5 bases short, with 14 bases between. The DNA of the CDR3 is TGTGCCAGCAGTTTTACCCCTCCCCGGGACAATGAGCAGTTCTTC. Translating gives CASSFTPPRDNEQFF.

This sequence joins TRBV7-2 and TRBJ1-5, with 9 bases matching TRBD1. The germline CDR1 and CDR2 sequences are SGHTA and FQGNSA. The CDR3 covers 15 residues. J gave up 2 bases and V 3 bases, and 2 bases lay outside the gene matches. The CDR3 region is CASSLTGGGNQPQHF. CDR3 sequence (DNA): TGTGCCAGCAGCTTGACAGGGGGAGGCAATCAGCCCCAGCATTTT.

The chain uses TRBV6-4 and TRBJ1-1, with a weak D call TRBD1 (5 bases). Germline V lookup: CDR1 MRHNA, CDR2 SNTAGT. This CDR3 spans 15 amino acids. Trimming took off 6 bases at V and 0 bases at J, with 14 bases between the two ends. DNA for the CDR3: TGTGCCAGCAGGGAGGACACGGGCATGAACACTGAAGCTTTCTTT. It is translated as CASREDTGMNTEAFF.

CDR3: CASSYSGGQAEAFF. CDR3 in DNA: TGTGCCAGCAGTTACTCGGGGGGACAGGCTGAAGCTTTCTTT. The rearrangement joins TRBV6-5 to TRBJ1-1, with TRBD1 identical over 8 bases. Germline CDR1 MNHEY, CDR2 SVGAGI. Trimming cost V 0 bases and J 6 bases; bases outside gene matches: 3. The CDR3 is 14 residues long.

The gene calls are TRBV15 and TRBJ1-4; D perhaps matches TRBD1 (6 bases). V dropped 1 base and J dropped 4 bases, with 16 bases sitting between them. Per germline, CDR1 LNHNV and CDR2 YYDKDF (reference sequence). CDR3 length equals 17 residues. The DNA for the CDR3 is TGTGCCACCAGCAGAGCCGGACAGTTACCTTATAATGAAAAACTGTTTTTT. Its translation is CATSRAGQLPYNEKLFF.

V is TRBV11-1 and J is TRBJ2-7, with 10 bases lining up with TRBD2. The V gene's germline CDR1 is SGHAT and CDR2 FQDESV (reference sequence). With V trimmed by 5 bases and J by 2 bases, 9 bases remained unmatched. The CDR3 consists of 16 residues. CDR3 loop: CASSPTGGLAPYEQYF. The CDR3 coding sequence is TGTGCCAGCAGCCCCACCGGGGGACTAGCGCCCTACGAGCAGTACTTC.

The chain is built from TRBV15 and TRBJ2-1; 8 bases map to TRBD2. From germline, CDR1 is LNHNV and CDR2 YYDKDF (reference sequence). Trimming took 0 bases from V and 7 from J; bases not matched to a gene: 11. The CDR3 totals 17 residues. For the CDR3, the DNA is TGTGCCACCAGCAGAGACCTATACGGACTAGCCGGGAATGAGCAGTTCTTC. The encoded protein is CATSRDLYGLAGNEQFF.

This clone was counted between two and nine times. J is TRBJ2-5 and V is TRBV7-3, with D uncertain. CDR1 and CDR2 (germline): SGHTA, FQGTGA. The length of the CDR3 is 13 residues. Trimming took off 5 bases at V and 1 base at J, with 8 bases between the two ends. CDR3 amino acids: CASSREVQETQYF. Here the CDR3 DNA reads TGTGCCAGCAGCCGAGAGGTCCAAGAGACCCAGTACTTC. The full variable domain, in which reference TRBV7-3 and TRBJ2-5 provide the parts outside the CDR3, is GAGVSQTPSNKVTEKGKYVELRCDPISGHTALYWYRQSLGQGPEFLIYFQGTGAADDSGLPNDRFFAVRPEGSVSTLKIQRTERGDSAVYLCASSREVQETQYFGPGTRLLVL.

The V call is TRBV5-1, the J call TRBJ2-3; 9 positions match TRBD2. The CDR3 sequence is 13 residues long. Germline V gene data show CDR1 as SGHRS and CDR2 as YFSETQ. The V gene end was trimmed by 4 bases and the J gene end by 11 bases; junction bases not matched to a gene: 8. The CDR3 protein is CASSLAGGLEQYF. The CDR3 DNA follows: TGCGCCAGCAGCCTGGCGGGGGGGCTTGAGCAGTATTTT.

The chain carries TRBV19 and TRBJ2-5; 7 nucleotides match TRBD1. Germline-derived CDR1 and CDR2 are LNHDA and SQIVND (reference sequence). The CDR3 consists of 14 residues. The junction had 8 bases not matched to a gene; V was cut back by 5 bases and J by 5 bases. DNA for the CDR3: TGTGCCAGTAGTCGGACAGGACCAAGGGAGACCCAGTACTTC. Translated, it gives CASSRTGPRETQYF.

The chain has TRBV4-2 and TRBJ1-2; 7 bases align to TRBD1. The CDR3 contains 15 residues. CDR1 is LGHNA and CDR2 is YNFKEQ in the germline V gene. Trimming cost V 0 bases and J 13 bases; bases outside gene matches: 14. The CDR3 sequence: CASSQDLGQGDRSTF. The CDR3 DNA reads TGTGCCAGCAGCCAAGATCTTGGTCAGGGGGATCGGAGCACCTTC.

This chain joins TRBV2 and TRBJ1-2, with 9 bases that match TRBD1. Germline CDR1 is SNHLY and CDR2 is FYNNEI. The CDR3 runs to 12 residues. V shed 9 bases and J 8 bases; nucleotides not matched to a gene: 7. The DNA for the CDR3 is TGTGCCAGTGGGGGACAGGGACTGGGCTACACCTTC. Translated: CASGGQGLGYTF.